The rows below give T cell receptor beta chains drawn from one sample of a study of T cells in Graves' hyperthyroidism and ophthalmopathy. TCRdb independently ran MiXCR on the multiplex PCR reads; one entry per CDR3 protein. The repertoire consists of 350,000 to 450,000 distinct CDR3 sequences, with over 12% occurring once and the leading ten covering 28%. Source material: blood. The receptors originated from a man aged 50-60 years with Graves' ophthalmopathy. Each CDR3 is given without its conserved first and last residue. Clone size appears in some rows only: once, few, many, or a class for an expanded clone.

j_call clone_size v_call cdr3_aa
TRBJ2-4 few TRBV20-1 SAPGQGLVLAKNIQY
TRBJ2-1 . TRBV29-1 SAHGLAGSYNEQF
TRBJ1-2 many TRBV28 ASSPPPAGPNYGYT
TRBJ2-7 . TRBV29-1 SFALGGLEQY
TRBJ1-2 . TRBV5-4 ASSKDGPNYGYT
TRBJ2-2 many TRBV18 ASSPLAGETGELF
. . TRBV11-2 ASSHPLGTSRRPYNEQY
TRBJ2-7 many TRBV19 ASSPSRDRGRSEQY
TRBJ1-2 . TRBV7-2 ASRLTSDNYGYT
TRBJ1-2 many TRBV6-1 ASSYSDLEDYGYT
TRBJ1-5 few TRBV28 ASRQGARPQH
TRBJ1-6 many TRBV7-8 ASSAKRTGPFNYNSPLH
TRBJ1-2 . TRBV6-5 ASSYATQSSGYT
TRBJ1-1 many TRBV18 ASSRKGGTEAF
TRBJ2-7 few TRBV25-1 ASSEGAPGEQY
TRBJ1-5 few TRBV27 ASSPREGEPQH
TRBJ1-6 few TRBV28 ASGGPEYSPLH
TRBJ1-1 . TRBV6-5 ASSYGTPGTEAF
TRBJ2-3 many TRBV30 AWGTQHTDTQY
TRBJ2-3 many TRBV2 ATQTGRDKRHTQY
TRBJ2-1 many TRBV13 ASSLAGRGAPHEQF
TRBJ2-5 once TRBV11-2 ASSQAGTSGGTQY
TRBJ2-5 many TRBV12-3/TRBV12-4 ASWRGLSQETQY
TRBJ2-2 many TRBV3-1 ASSQRGIGELF
TRBJ2-2 many TRBV5-6 ASSKEQGTGELF
TRBJ2-7 many TRBV5-1 ASSPAGGSFSDYEQY
TRBJ2-3 many TRBV3-1 ASSQDPNTQY
TRBJ2-1 many TRBV6-1 ASRRIKVQGTGSYNEQF
TRBJ2-7 many TRBV2 ASSAGITSVAY
TRBJ2-3 many TRBV27 ASSHHTGTGGTDTQY
TRBJ2-7 . TRBV4-1 ASSQDLGLSCEQY
TRBJ2-5 few TRBV5-8 ASSLGLDQETQY
TRBJ2-3 many TRBV20-1 SANAGRAPTTDTQY
TRBJ2-4 many TRBV6-1 ASSSLRAGDPKNIQY
TRBJ2-1 . TRBV2 ASTRASGISEQF
TRBJ2-3 many TRBV29-1 SVDHVSGPVLNTDTQY
TRBJ2-7 many TRBV2 ASSPERGYSAYEQY